Below, 18 T cell receptor beta chains from the same sample are listed, as sequenced in a study of blood T cell repertoires in COVID-19. Repertoires were generated with immunoSEQ multiplex PCR, while TCRdb's copy carries only in-frame clones and drops some. The sample lists roughly 300,000 clones; around 82% were seen once. Sequenced sample: peripheral blood. These TCRs come from a woman in her forties or fifties with acute or convalescent COVID-19.

This chain links TRBV7-2 with TRBJ2-7; 9 bases are a match to TRBD1. V trimming: 4 bases; J trimming: 6 bases; junction bases outside the gene matches: 7. This CDR3 comprises 14 residues. CDR1 and CDR2 from the germline V gene are SGHTA and FQGNSA. CDR3 coding DNA: TGTGCCAGCAGCTACCGGGACAGGGTAGGCGAGCAGTACTTC. Translating it yields CASSYRDRVGEQYF.

The chain links TRBV7-2 to TRBJ1-5; 8 nucleotides agree with TRBD1. CDR1 is SGHTA and CDR2 is FQGNSA in the germline V gene. With 5 bases clipped from V and 1 base from J, the junction kept 4 bases outside the gene matches. This CDR3 spans 15 amino acids. CDR3 coding DNA: TGTGCCAGCAGCCTATACAGGGGGAGCAATCAGCCCCAGCATTTT. Translated: CASSLYRGSNQPQHF.

The chain links TRBV11-3 to TRBJ2-5, with D perhaps matching TRBD2 (5 bases). The CDR3 runs to 13 residues. Trimming removed 5 bases at V and 5 bases at J, with 12 bases between. CDR1 is SGHNT, CDR2 YENEEA, per germline. The DNA for the CDR3 is TGTGCCAGCAGCCAGGATGGGGAGGAGACCCAGTACTTC. It encodes CASSQDGEETQYF.

The gene calls are TRBV10-1 and TRBJ2-3, with 11 bases that match TRBD2. The CDR3 has 16 amino acids. Germline trimming cut 3 bases from V and 2 bases from J; bases unmatched to any gene: 4. Germline values: CDR1 WNHNN, CDR2 SYGVQD (reference sequence). CDR3 sequence reads: CASSDQTSGNTDTQYF. CDR3 nucleotide sequence: TGCGCCAGCAGTGATCAGACTAGCGGGAACACAGATACGCAGTATTTT.

The DNA for the CDR3 is TGTGCCTGGAAGGGACTAGCTGCCACCGGGGAGCTGTTTTTT. Its translation is CAWKGLAATGELFF. The rearrangement uses TRBV30 and TRBJ2-2; 9 nucleotides agree with TRBD2. J gave up 4 bases and V 4 bases, and 4 bases lay outside the gene matches. Germline V gene lookup returns CDR1 GTSNPN and CDR2 SVGIG (reference sequence). The CDR3 contains 14 residues. Looking up the rest from reference TRBV30 and TRBJ2-2 gives the full variable domain: SQTIHQWPATLVQPVGSPLSLECTVEGTSNPNLYWYRQAAGRGLQLLFYSVGIGQISSEVPQNLSASRPQDRQFILSSKKLLLSDSGFYLCAWKGLAATGELFFGEGSRLTVL.

This chain joins TRBV12-2 and TRBJ2-7; the table's D call, TRBD2, was not checked against the DNA. TRBV12-2 is noted as a pseudogene. This CDR3 has 17 residues. This chain's CDR3 is CASRLAPGTSGAYEQYV. CDR3 coding DNA: TGTGCAAGTCGCTTAGCGCCCGGGACTAGCGGGGCTTACGAGCAGTACGTC.

The rearrangement joins TRBV4-2 to TRBJ2-3; 7 bases are shared with TRBD1. The junction had 7 bases not matched to a gene; V was cut back by 7 bases and J by 0 bases. There are 15 residues in the CDR3. Germline V gene sequence: CDR1 LGHNA, CDR2 YNFKEQ. This CDR3 reads CASTPRTGSTDTQYF. DNA for the CDR3: TGTGCCAGCACCCCCCGGACAGGCAGCACAGATACGCAGTATTTT.

The chain joins TRBV9 to TRBJ1-2; unclear D gene. Trimming took off 0 bases at V and 8 bases at J, with 14 bases between the two ends. The V gene's germline CDR1 is SGDLS and CDR2 YYNGEE. The CDR3 totals 14 residues. For the CDR3, the DNA is TGTGCCAGCAGCGTAGCTACGCAGGCCCGGGGCTACACCTTC. This translates into CASSVATQARGYTF.

V gene TRBV10-3 combines with J gene TRBJ2-5; TRBD1 might be the D (6 bases). CDR1 is ENHRY, CDR2 SYGVKD, per germline. The length of the CDR3 is 13 residues. V was trimmed by 6 bases and J by 4 bases, leaving 12 bases between them. The CDR3 loop reads CAIREQGAETQYF. The CDR3 DNA sequence: TGTGCCATCAGGGAACAGGGAGCAGAGACCCAGTACTTC.

CDR3 protein: CASSPGLGGSFPKTQYF. The DNA of the CDR3 is TGTGCCAGCTCACCGGGCCTTGGCGGGAGTTTTCCTAAGACCCAGTACTTC. This rearrangement joins TRBV18 to TRBJ2-5; 7 bases fit TRBD2. The CDR3 loop spans 17 amino acids. Losses at the gene ends were 3 bases for V and 6 bases for J; bases not matched to a gene: 16. Germline V gene data show CDR1 as KGHSH and CDR2 as LQKENI.

The chain joins TRBV2 to TRBJ2-5; possibly TRBD1 for D (6 bases). V lost 3 bases to trimming and J lost 2 bases, with 16 bases between them. The germline gives CDR1 SNHLY, CDR2 FYNNEI. CDR3 length: 16 amino acids. The CDR3 DNA reads TGTGCCAGCAGTGACGTAGTGGGTAGGGGGCAAGAGACCCAGTACTTC. This sequence encodes CASSDVVGRGQETQYF.

The rearrangement links TRBV5-1 to TRBJ1-1; possible D gene TRBD1, 6 bases. The CDR3 contains 15 residues. From germline, CDR1 is SGHRS and CDR2 YFSETQ. V was clipped by 2 bases and J by 4 bases, with 15 bases between them. In nucleotides, the CDR3 is TGCGCCAGCAGCTTCGATAAAGGGGGGGGCACTGAAGCTTTCTTT. This codes for CASSFDKGGGTEAFF.

The chain employs TRBV21-1 and TRBJ1-3; the table's D call TRBD1 went unverified against the DNA. TRBV21-1 is reported as a pseudogene. The CDR3 length is 17 residues. CDR3 loop: CASSKEGRQSAGNTIYF. DNA of the CDR3: TGTGCCAGCAGCAAAGAAGGGCGACAGAGTGCTGGAAACACCATATATTTT.

The chain combines TRBV5-1 with TRBJ2-5, with D perhaps TRBD1 (5 bases). Germline CDR1 reads SGHRS; CDR2 reads YFSETQ. Deletions cut 4 bases from V and 0 bases from J, with 7 bases between. The CDR3 runs 13 residues. CDR3 DNA: TGCGCCAGCAGCCCAGGGTACCAAGAGACCCAGTACTTC. It specifies CASSPGYQETQYF.

This chain connects TRBV3-1 (or the pseudogene TRBV3-2) to TRBJ1-4, with 7 bases fitting TRBD1. This CDR3 has 14 amino acids. Germline CDR1 reads LGHDT; CDR2 reads YNNKEL (reference sequence). Trimming removed 3 bases from V and 7 bases from J; junction bases left unmatched: 5. In nucleotides, the CDR3 is TGTGCCAGCAGCCATACAGGGGTTGCTGAAAAACTGTTTTTT. Its translation: CASSHTGVAEKLFF.

Turning to this clone: A read error may explain this, as a much larger clone is one base away. The chain combines TRBV7-3 with TRBJ1-1; D remains unclear. CDR3 length equals 13 residues. The germline V gene has CDR1 SGHTA and CDR2 FQGTGA. Between the trimmed V and J ends, which lost 3 bases and 0 bases, there was a span of 5 bases. The CDR3 sequence: CASSFDMNTEAFF. CDR3 nucleotide sequence: TGTGCCAGCAGCTTCGACATGAACACTGAAGCTTTCTTT.

Ten or more counts support this clone. The rearrangement uses TRBV6-4 and TRBJ1-2, with 7 bases that match TRBD1. In germline, CDR1 is MRHNA, CDR2 SNTAGT. Trimming removed 2 bases from V and 8 bases from J; junction bases left unmatched: 5. The length of the CDR3 is 13 residues. The CDR3 here is CASSDKGARGYTF. The CDR3 region has the DNA TGTGCCAGCAGTGACAAGGGGGCGAGAGGCTACACCTTC.

The chain carries TRBV5-1 and TRBJ2-2; D gene unclear. The germline gives CDR1 SGHRS, CDR2 YFSETQ. The CDR3 spans 14 residues. Between the trimmed V and J ends, which lost 0 bases and 6 bases, there was a span of 9 bases. The CDR3 loop is CASSLVAGSGELFF. The CDR3 DNA follows: TGCGCCAGCAGCTTGGTCGCAGGATCCGGGGAGCTGTTTTTT.